This T cell receptor beta chain was documented in a study of cytomegalovirus exposure and HLA in healthy donors. A word on this clone: Its antigen is undetermined.

The study, taken as a whole, reports: With further analysis later on, most CMV-associated TCR beta chains appeared HLA-restricted.

The study ran its PCR with 60 Vbeta and 13 Jbeta primers. Profiling relied on immunoSEQ multiplex PCR, and the TCRdb table lists in-frame clones only, not all of them. Among approximately 180,000 clones listed, roughly 79% were seen once. From germline, CDR1 is MNHEY and CDR2 SVGAGI. The V end lost 2 bases, the J end lost 4 bases, and 5 bases lay between the germline ends. The CDR3 has 13 residues. The receptor's source is a woman aged 18-35 years in good health and CMV-seropositive. The sample taken for sequencing was PBMCs. This chain uses TRBV6-5 with TRBJ2-2, with D possibly being TRBD1 (5 bases). The CDR3 bases are TGTGCCAGCAGTTACGGGGCCACCGGGGAGCTGTTTTTT. Translating it yields CASSYGATGELFF.